These T cell receptor beta chains were read from a single sample in a study of blood T cell repertoires in COVID-19. Clones were sequenced by immunoSEQ multiplex PCR, and TCRdb holds only the in-frame ones, with some missing. Of 40,000 or so clones in the sample, over 75% are singletons; the top ten hold around 8.5%. Sequencing was done on a sample of peripheral blood. Source of these receptors: a man under 40 with active or convalescent COVID-19. CDR3s include the opening cysteine and the closing phenylalanine or tryptophan. The D gene is left open where the match is weak. Rows may omit the clone size; those that give it use once, few, many or a size class.

V gene	D gene	J gene	clone size	CDR3 DNA	CDR3 protein
TRBV7-9	.	TRBJ2-1	.	TGTGCCAGCAGCTCAGACTTCTCCCCATACAATGAGCAGTTCTTC	CASSSDFSPYNEQFF
TRBV27	TRBD1	TRBJ1-1	.	TGTGCCAGCAGTTTGGGACAGGGCATGAACACTGAAGCTTTCTTT	CASSLGQGMNTEAFF
TRBV15	.	TRBJ2-5	.	TGTGCCACCAGCAGAGATCCCTCGGGTCAAGAGACCCAGTACTTC	CATSRDPSGQETQYF
TRBV4-2	TRBD1	TRBJ1-1	.	TGTGCCAGCAGCCAAGGGGGACAGCCGAACACTGAAGCTTTCTTT	CASSQGGQPNTEAFF
TRBV24-1	TRBD1	TRBJ1-5	.	TGTGCCACCAGTGATGACAGGGCCCCTAATCAGCCCCAGCATTTT	CATSDDRAPNQPQHF
TRBV11-3	TRBD2	TRBJ2-1	.	TGTGCCAGCAGCTTAGGTACTAGCGGGAAATCCTACAATGAGCAGTTCTTC	CASSLGTSGKSYNEQFF
TRBV6-5	TRBD1	TRBJ2-2	.	TGTGCCAGCAGCCGACAGGGGAACACCGGGGAGCTGTTTTTT	CASSRQGNTGELFF
TRBV3-1/TRBV3-2	.	TRBJ1-3	.	TGTGCCAGCAGCCAAAAACTTGGAAACACCATATATTTT	CASSQKLGNTIYF
TRBV9	.	TRBJ2-5	.	TGTGCCAGCAGCGTAGTAACAGGGCCCCAAGAGACCCAGTACTTC	CASSVVTGPQETQYF
TRBV7-3	.	TRBJ2-3	.	TGTGCCAGCAGCTTAATCCCCAACACAGATACGCAGTATTTT	CASSLIPNTDTQYF
TRBV15	.	TRBJ1-4	few	TGTGCCACCAGCAGAGGGTTAGGGGCGCTGAGAGTTGAAAAACTGTTTTTT	CATSRGLGALRVEKLFF
TRBV7-3	.	TRBJ1-1	.	TGTGCCAGCAGCTTAGGAGGGAGCACTGAAGCTTTCTTT	CASSLGGSTEAFF
TRBV27	TRBD1	TRBJ2-7	.	TGTGCCAGCGGGACAGGGTGGGGCGAGCAGTACTTC	CASGTGWGEQYF
TRBV7-9	.	TRBJ1-1	.	TGTGCCAGCAGCTCCGGACAGATTGAAGCTTTCTTT	CASSSGQIEAFF
TRBV25-1	TRBD1	TRBJ1-6	.	TGTGCCAGCAGTGAATTCTTCGGGACAGGGGCGAGAACTCTCCACTTT	CASSEFFGTGARTLHF
TRBV19	TRBD1	TRBJ1-1	few	TGTGCCAGTAGTACACTTCGGGACAGGGGAGTTTTCACTGAAGCTTTCTTT	CASSTLRDRGVFTEAFF
TRBV7-9	TRBD1	TRBJ1-1	.	TGTGCCAGCAGCTTAGCGATCGGGACAGGGGGCACTGAAGCTTTCTTT	CASSLAIGTGGTEAFF